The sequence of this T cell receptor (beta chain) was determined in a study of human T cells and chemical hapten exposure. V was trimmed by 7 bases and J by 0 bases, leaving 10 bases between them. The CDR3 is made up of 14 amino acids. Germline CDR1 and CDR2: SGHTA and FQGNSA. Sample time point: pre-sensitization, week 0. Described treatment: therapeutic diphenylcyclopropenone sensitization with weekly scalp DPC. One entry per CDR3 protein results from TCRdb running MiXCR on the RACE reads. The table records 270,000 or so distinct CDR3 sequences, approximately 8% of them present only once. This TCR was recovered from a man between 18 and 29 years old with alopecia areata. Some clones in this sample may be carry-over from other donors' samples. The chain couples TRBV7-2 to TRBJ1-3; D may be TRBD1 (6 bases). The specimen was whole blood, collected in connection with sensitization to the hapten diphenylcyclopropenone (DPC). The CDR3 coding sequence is TGTGCCAGCACCACAGGGCACTCTGGAAACACCATATATTTT. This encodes CASTTGHSGNTIYF.